This entry lists 14 T cell receptor beta chains sequenced from one sample in a study of shared clonotypes between healthy human individuals. CD45RO negativity and positive selection for CCR7 defined naive CD8 cells, a population that excluded terminally differentiated effector memory CD45RA+ cells. Method: immunoSEQ multiplex PCR; TCRdb's copy keeps in-frame clones and lacks some. This repertoire shows approximately 2,200,000 clones, approximately 94% found once; its top ten account for about 1.8%. Source material: naive CD8+ T cells from PBMCs. These receptors were taken from a man between 18 and 35 years old in good health. Some clones in this sample may be carry-over from other donors' samples.

CDR3 DNA sequence: TGCGCCAGCAGCGGAACTAGCTCTCCGGGGCATGAGCAGTTCTTC. Residues: CASSGTSSPGHEQFF. The gene calls are TRBV5-1 and TRBJ2-1, with D possibly TRBD2 on 6 matching bases. The CDR3 runs to 15 residues. The germline CDR1 and CDR2 sequences are SGHRS and YFSETQ. With 4 bases removed from V and 8 bases from J, the gap between germline ends came to 19 bases.

This chain joins TRBV2 and TRBJ2-7, with TRBD2 matching 11 bases. The CDR3 consists of 14 residues. The germline V gene encodes CDR1 SNHLY and CDR2 FYNNEI. The chain's CDR3 is CAITGVGLADEQYF. The CDR3 DNA reads TGTGCTATCACAGGGGTGGGACTAGCGGACGAGCAGTACTTC. Full variable domain (outside the CDR3, taken from reference TRBV2 and TRBJ2-7): EPEVTQTPSHQVTQMGQEVILRCVPISNHLYFYWYRQILGQKVEFLVSFYNNEISEKSEIFDDQFSVERPDGSNFTLKIRSTKLEDSAMYFCAITGVGLADEQYFGPGTRLTVT.

The chain joins TRBV4-1 to TRBJ2-4, with D possibly being TRBD1 (5 bases). The germline V gene has CDR1 MGHRA and CDR2 YSYEKL. Deletions cut 2 bases from V and 8 bases from J, with 22 bases between. The length of the CDR3 is 17 residues. CDR3 DNA: TGCGCCAGCAGCCAACCACAAATAGACAGCTTCGGGCACATTCAGTACTTC. It encodes CASSQPQIDSFGHIQYF.

The V gene is TRBV7-2, the J gene TRBJ2-1; TRBD2 is a possible D gene (6 bases). V gave up 1 base and J gave up 7 bases, with 17 bases separating them. CDR1 and CDR2 from the germline V gene are SGHTA and FQGNSA. The CDR3 runs to 16 residues. CDR3 bases: TGTGCCAGCAGCTTAGGAGGGACGGGAGAGTGGAATGAGCAGTTCTTC. This gives the protein CASSLGGTGEWNEQFF. Combining the CDR3 with reference TRBV7-2 and TRBJ2-1 gives the whole variable domain GAGVSQSPSNKVTEKGKDVELRCDPISGHTALYWYRQSLGQGLEFLIYFQGNSAPDKSGLPSDRFSAERTGGSVSTLTIQRTQQEDSAVYLCASSLGGTGEWNEQFFGPGTRLTVL.

The chain uses TRBV15 and TRBJ1-5, with a weak D call TRBD1 (5 bases). Germline V gene lookup returns CDR1 LNHNV and CDR2 YYDKDF (reference sequence). This CDR3 spans 15 amino acids. Deletions cut 5 bases from V and 2 bases from J, with 13 bases between. CDR3 sequence reads: CATSGANEGNQPQHF. CDR3 bases: TGTGCCACCAGCGGGGCTAACGAGGGCAATCAGCCCCAGCATTTT.

The rearrangement links TRBV19 to TRBJ2-6; the D gene is possibly TRBD2 (5 bases). Looked up from germline, CDR1 is LNHDA and CDR2 is SQIVND (reference sequence). V was shortened by 1 base and J by 13 bases, with 14 bases between the two germline ends. The CDR3 is 14 amino acids. CDR3 loop: CASSIGEGFPVLTF. The CDR3 region has the DNA TGTGCCAGTAGTATAGGAGAGGGATTCCCAGTCCTGACTTTC.

This chain joins TRBV6-5 and TRBJ1-5; 10 nucleotides line up with TRBD1. The CDR3 spans 15 residues. Germline V gene data show CDR1 as MNHEY and CDR2 as SVGAGI. Trimming took 5 bases from V and 1 from J; bases not matched to a gene: 2. The CDR3 reads CASSPDRGSNQPQHF. CDR3 DNA sequence: TGTGCCAGCAGTCCGGACAGGGGGAGCAATCAGCCCCAGCATTTT.

Only a few counts were recorded for this clone. The chain carries TRBV27 and TRBJ1-4; a possible D gene is TRBD1 (5 bases). The ends were cut back, 5 bases at V and 8 bases at J, with 18 bases in the middle. The germline gives CDR1 MNHEY, CDR2 SMNVEV (reference sequence). CDR3 length: 15 amino acids. The CDR3 DNA reads as TGTGCCAGCAGTAGCCCTCCGGGGCGTATGGAAAAACTGTTTTTT. It translates to CASSSPPGRMEKLFF.

The rearrangement joins TRBV4-2 to TRBJ2-2, with 7 bases lining up with TRBD2. CDR3 length: 19 amino acids. Germline lookup yields CDR1 LGHNA and CDR2 YNFKEQ. With 0 bases clipped from V and 7 bases from J, the junction kept 17 bases outside the gene matches. CDR3 in DNA: TGTGCCAGCAGCCAAGAGGCTACAGGTGGCGGGAGATTGGTCGGGGAGCTGTTTTTT. Translation: CASSQEATGGGRLVGELFF.

CDR3 coding DNA: TGCAGCGTTTACTTAGTTCAATCAACCTACAATGAGCAGTTCTTC. Amino acids: CSVYLVQSTYNEQFF. This chain joins TRBV29-1 and TRBJ2-1; no definite D call. This CDR3 is built from 15 residues. CDR1 and CDR2 from the germline V gene are SQVTM and ANQGSEA. Trimming cost V 5 bases and J 2 bases, with 16 bases left between them.

This chain connects TRBV19 to TRBJ2-1, with a possible D match to TRBD2 (6 bases). Germline V lookup: CDR1 LNHDA, CDR2 SQIVND (reference sequence). Trimming shortened V by 5 bases and J by 10 bases, and 21 bases separated the two germline ends. CDR3 length: 15 amino acids. CDR3 DNA: TGTGCCAGTAGTCTAGCCGGGGGAGTCGGGGCAGAGCAGTTCTTC. The encoded protein is CASSLAGGVGAEQFF. Together with reference TRBV19 and TRBJ2-1, the CDR3 gives the full variable domain: DGGITQSPKYLFRKEGQNVTLSCEQNLNHDAMYWYRQDPGQGLRLIYYSQIVNDFQKGDIAEGYSVSREKKESFPLTVTSAQKNPTAFYLCASSLAGGVGAEQFFGPGTRLTVL.

A remark on this clone: Within the sample, other DNA sequences also encode this same CDR3. The chain is built from TRBV28 and TRBJ1-3, with TRBD1 identical over 10 bases. This CDR3 region has 15 residues. Germline V gives CDR1 MDHEN, CDR2 SYDVKM. V lost 5 bases to trimming and J lost 2 bases; unmatched junction nucleotides: 3. The chain's CDR3 is CASSLGQGAGNTIYF. The CDR3 nucleotides are TGTGCCAGCAGTCTAGGACAGGGGGCTGGAAACACCATATATTTT.

Turning to this clone: Other DNA sequences within the sample encode an identical CDR3. The chain employs TRBV11-3 and TRBJ2-2; TRBD2 might be the D (6 bases). Trimming removed 5 bases from V and 1 base from J, with 11 bases in between. Germline CDR1 and CDR2: SGHNT and YENEEA. The CDR3 loop spans 15 amino acids. The CDR3 sequence is CASSPLRGNTGELFF. CDR3 in DNA: TGTGCCAGCAGCCCGTTGCGGGGGAACACCGGGGAGCTGTTTTTT. The whole variable domain, filled in from reference TRBV11-3 and TRBJ2-2, reads EAGVVQSPRYKIIEKKQPVAFWCNPISGHNTLYWYLQNLGQGPELLIRYENEEAVDDSQLPKDRFSAERLKGVDSTLKIQPAELGDSAVYLCASSPLRGNTGELFFGEGSRLTVL.

This clone was detected once. The genes are TRBV30 and TRBJ2-2, with TRBD2 matching 12 bases. Germline V lookup: CDR1 GTSNPN, CDR2 SVGIG (reference sequence). V lost 1 base and J lost 3; bases outside the gene matches: 6. This CDR3 contains 17 residues. The CDR3 bases are TGTGCCTGGAGTGGACTAGCGGGAGAAGTTTACACCGGGGAGCTGTTTTTT. Translation gives CAWSGLAGEVYTGELFF.